Below, 29 T cell receptor beta chains from the same sample are listed, as sequenced in a study of shared clonotypes between healthy human individuals. Measured with immunoSEQ multiplex PCR; TCRdb has only the in-frame clones, and not every one. The data contain about 2.1 million clones, about 93% of them seen just once; the ten biggest clones take up around 1.7%. Naive CD8 cells comprised CD45RO-negative, CCR7-positively selected cells, excluding terminally differentiated effector memory CD45RA+ cells. The sample consisted of naive CD8+ T cells from PBMCs. These TCRs come from a man between 18 and 35 years old in good health. Some clones in this sample may be carry-over from other donors' samples.

V and J are TRBV9 and TRBJ1-6; D is unclear. Trimming left V 0 bases short and J 0 bases short, with 10 bases between. Germline CDR1 reads SGDLS; CDR2 reads YYNGEE. The CDR3 contains 17 residues. CDR3 sequence reads: CASSVGLPSSYNSPLHF. In nucleotides, the CDR3 is TGTGCCAGCAGCGTAGGGCTACCGAGCTCCTATAATTCACCCCTCCACTTT. Full variable domain (outside the CDR3, taken from reference TRBV9 and TRBJ1-6): DSGVTQTPKHLITATGQRVTLRCSPRSGDLSVYWYQQSLDQGLQFLIQYYNGEERAKGNILERFSAQQFPDLHSELNLSSLELGDSALYFCASSVGLPSSYNSPLHFGNGTRLTVT.

This chain uses TRBV11-1 with TRBJ2-7; tentative D call: TRBD1 (6 bases). Trimming stripped 3 bases from V and 2 bases from J, with 8 bases between. This CDR3 is 13 amino acids long. The germline V gene has CDR1 SGHAT and CDR2 FQDESV (reference sequence). The CDR3 spells CASSFGTTYEQYF. The DNA of the CDR3 is TGTGCCAGCAGCTTCGGGACAACCTACGAGCAGTACTTC.

The chain joins TRBV14 to TRBJ2-4, with a weak D call TRBD1 (5 bases). Germline CDR1 SGHDN, CDR2 FVKESK. Between the trimmed V and J ends, which lost 3 bases and 0 bases, there was a span of 12 bases. CDR3 length: 16 residues. The DNA of the CDR3 is TGTGCCAGCAGCCACCGTGGACATTTAGCCAAAAACATTCAGTACTTC. Translation gives CASSHRGHLAKNIQYF.

This clone was recorded once. The chain combines TRBV9 with TRBJ2-1, with TRBD2 matching over 9 bases. Unmatched junction bases numbered 19, after V lost 2 bases and J lost 4 bases. Germline values: CDR1 SGDLS, CDR2 YYNGEE. This CDR3 has 20 amino acids. The DNA of the CDR3 is TGTGCCAGCAGCGTCCCTCGTTCCCCTGTTTCTAGCGGGATGTACAATGAGCAGTTCTTC. This sequence encodes CASSVPRSPVSSGMYNEQFF.

CDR3 sequence (DNA): TGTGCCAGCAGCTCTGGCTACACCTTC. Its protein is CASSSGYTF. This chain uses TRBV9 with TRBJ1-2; D is uncertain. V gave up 4 bases and J gave up 7 bases, with 2 bases separating them. The CDR3 consists of 9 residues. In germline, CDR1 is SGDLS, CDR2 YYNGEE.

The chain links TRBV7-9 to TRBJ2-1, with 11 bases matching TRBD1. V was clipped by 4 bases and J by 12 bases; unmatched bases: 11. This CDR3 has 15 residues. Germline V lookup: CDR1 SEHNR, CDR2 FQNEAQ (reference sequence). As DNA, the CDR3 is TGTGCCAGCAGCTCGCCCGGGACAGGGGGGGTACGGCAGTTCTTC. It encodes CASSSPGTGGVRQFF.

This clone has a single count. This rearrangement joins TRBV18 to TRBJ1-1; TRBD1 might be the D (5 bases). Trimming stripped 0 bases from V and 1 base from J, with 15 bases between. This CDR3 has 17 amino acids. The germline V gene encodes CDR1 KGHSH and CDR2 LQKENI. As DNA, the CDR3 is TGTGCCAGCTCACCACCTCAGGCCGGGACCGAGAACACTGAAGCTTTCTTT. Translating it yields CASSPPQAGTENTEAFF. Full variable domain (missing parts from reference TRBV18 and TRBJ1-1): NAGVMQNPRHLVRRRGQEARLRCSPMKGHSHVYWYRQLPEEGLKFMVYLQKENIIDESGMPKERFSAEFPKEGPSILRIQQVVRGDSAAYFCASSPPQAGTENTEAFFGQGTRLTVV.

This clone has a single count. The genes are TRBV6-1 and TRBJ2-5, with 7 bases matching TRBD1. The J call may be incorrect, as the DNA end agrees better with TRBJ2-7. The CDR3 totals 15 residues. Germline CDR1 MNHNS, CDR2 SASEGT. CDR3 protein: CASSHRGPSSYEQYF. In nucleotides, the CDR3 is TGTGCCAGCAGTCACAGGGGACCCAGCTCCTACGAGCAGTACTTC.

As concerns this clone: Other nucleotide sequences from this sample produce the same CDR3. V and J are TRBV7-9 and TRBJ2-7; TRBD2 is a possible D gene (5 bases). The germline V and J ends were trimmed by 5 bases and 7 bases, with 9 bases remaining between them. The CDR3 spans 11 residues. CDR1 SEHNR and CDR2 FQNEAQ come from the germline V gene (reference sequence). CDR3 DNA: TGTGCCAGCAGCCTACCGGGAGAGCAGTACTTC. It encodes CASSLPGEQYF.

The rearrangement joins TRBV11-2 to TRBJ2-1; TRBD2 agrees at 13 bases. This CDR3 is 15 amino acids long. Trimming cost V 2 bases and J 7 bases; bases outside gene matches: 2. Germline assignment: CDR1 SGHAT and CDR2 FQNNGV. The CDR3 DNA reads TGTGCCAGCAGCTTACTACTAGCGGGAGGGAATGAGCAGTTCTTC. It encodes CASSLLLAGGNEQFF.

V is TRBV5-1 and J is TRBJ2-7; D remains ambiguous. V dropped 0 bases and J dropped 0 bases, with 16 bases sitting between them. Germline V gene sequence: CDR1 SGHRS, CDR2 YFSETQ. There are 17 residues in the CDR3. Here the CDR3 DNA reads TGCGCCAGCAGCTTGGCATCGTGGCCTTACTCCTCCTACGAGCAGTACTTC. This translates into CASSLASWPYSSYEQYF.

The chain's CDR3 is CASSRGNQPQHF. The CDR3 DNA reads as TGTGCCAGCAGTAGGGGGAATCAGCCCCAGCATTTT. The chain combines TRBV28 with TRBJ1-5, with a possible D match to TRBD1 (6 bases). In germline, CDR1 is MDHEN, CDR2 SYDVKM. The V end was cut by 5 bases, the J end by 4 bases, with 6 bases between. The CDR3 contains 12 residues.

The chain is built from TRBV27 and TRBJ2-1, with 7 bases fitting TRBD2. V lost 5 bases to trimming and J lost 6 bases; unmatched junction nucleotides: 13. This CDR3 comprises 16 residues. Germline CDR1 is MNHEY and CDR2 is SMNVEV (reference sequence). In DNA, the CDR3 is TGTGCCAGCAGTCTACGTTCCGGCGGGAGATCCAATGAGCAGTTCTTC. This gives the protein CASSLRSGGRSNEQFF.

V gene TRBV7-2 combines with J gene TRBJ2-5; D is perhaps TRBD1 (6 bases). Trimming removed 3 bases at V and 5 bases at J, with 16 bases between. CDR1 is SGHTA, CDR2 FQGNSA, per germline. The CDR3 has 15 residues. The CDR3 reads CASSLVPRGPETQYF. As DNA, the CDR3 is TGTGCCAGCAGCTTGGTTCCCAGGGGTCCCGAGACCCAGTACTTC.

The J gene is TRBJ2-3, the V gene TRBV28, with 8 bases identical to TRBD2. V shed 3 bases, J shed 2 bases, and the junction held 4 bases outside the gene matches. Germline V gene sequence: CDR1 MDHEN, CDR2 SYDVKM. The CDR3 is 15 residues long. This chain's CDR3 is CASSFAGGHTDTQYF. The DNA of the CDR3 is TGTGCCAGCAGTTTCGCGGGAGGACACACAGATACGCAGTATTTT. The variable domain in full, with the rest retrieved from reference TRBV28 and TRBJ2-3, is DVKVTQSSRYLVKRTGEKVFLECVQDMDHENMFWYRQDPGLGLRLIYFSYDVKMKEKGDIPEGYSVSREKKERFSLILESASTNQTSMYLCASSFAGGHTDTQYFGPGTRLTVL.

Comment on this clone: This may stem from a read error, because a much larger clone lies one nucleotide away. The rearrangement uses TRBV28 and TRBJ2-5; no firm D call. The DNA end lines up better with TRBJ2-7; the J call may be wrong. In germline, CDR1 is MDHEN, CDR2 SYDVKM. The CDR3 runs 11 residues. The CDR3 spells CASSLNYEQYF. In DNA form, the CDR3 reads TGTGCCAGCAGTTTAAACTACGAGCAGTACTTC.

The chain employs TRBV28 and TRBJ1-2; perhaps TRBD1 as D (5 bases). CDR3 length: 18 amino acids. V was shortened by 2 bases and J by 4 bases, with 23 bases between the two germline ends. The germline gives CDR1 MDHEN, CDR2 SYDVKM. The CDR3 DNA sequence: TGTGCCAGCAGTTTACCCCCGGGACGGATATTAAGCGCCTATGGCTACACCTTC. As protein: CASSLPPGRILSAYGYTF.

This chain uses TRBV13 with TRBJ1-1; 9 nucleotides line up with TRBD1. Germline V gene sequence: CDR1 PRHDT, CDR2 FYEKMQ (reference sequence). This CDR3 region has 15 residues. After removal of 0 bases from V and 3 bases from J, the junction contained 2 bases not matched to a gene. The CDR3 DNA follows: TGTGCCAGCAGCTTAGGGGACAGGGGTCACACTGAAGCTTTCTTT. Its protein is CASSLGDRGHTEAFF.

CDR3 amino acids: CASSAGLAIKSYEQYF. In DNA, the CDR3 is TGCGCCAGCAGCGCGGGACTAGCGATAAAGTCTTACGAGCAGTACTTC. The rearrangement links TRBV5-1 to TRBJ2-7, with 10 bases aligning to TRBD2. There are 16 residues in the CDR3. Looked up from germline, CDR1 is SGHRS and CDR2 is YFSETQ. V was clipped by 4 bases and J by 4 bases; unmatched bases: 11.

This chain connects TRBV18 to TRBJ2-7; D is perhaps TRBD2 (6 bases). V dropped 6 bases and J dropped 0 bases, with 12 bases sitting between them. CDR1 KGHSH and CDR2 LQKENI come from the germline V gene. This CDR3 comprises 14 residues. This CDR3 reads CASSGGDRSYEQYF. The CDR3 DNA sequence: TGTGCCAGCTCGGGCGGGGACCGCTCCTACGAGCAGTACTTC.

This chain links TRBV2 with TRBJ2-7; D is possibly TRBD1 or TRBD2 (6 bases each). The CDR3 runs to 16 residues. V was pared by 6 bases and J by 6 bases, with 24 bases between. Germline loops: CDR1 SNHLY, CDR2 FYNNEI. The CDR3 sequence is CASRGPRETGLSEQYF. The CDR3 coding sequence is TGTGCCAGCAGGGGGCCCCGGGAGACAGGATTGTCCGAGCAGTACTTC. Full variable domain (remainder filled in from reference TRBV2 and TRBJ2-7): EPEVTQTPSHQVTQMGQEVILRCVPISNHLYFYWYRQILGQKVEFLVSFYNNEISEKSEIFDDQFSVERPDGSNFTLKIRSTKLEDSAMYFCASRGPRETGLSEQYFGPGTRLTVT.

This chain joins TRBV2 and TRBJ2-5; TRBD2 aligns across 9 bases. Germline loops: CDR1 SNHLY, CDR2 FYNNEI. This CDR3 region has 16 residues. V lost 6 bases and J lost 3; bases outside the gene matches: 11. CDR3 residues: CASRNGTSRLEETQYF. The CDR3 region has the DNA TGTGCCAGCAGAAATGGGACTAGCCGTCTCGAAGAGACCCAGTACTTC.

A note on this clone: Other DNA sequences in this specimen translate into the identical CDR3. The V call is TRBV27, the J call TRBJ2-3, with D uncertain. V dropped 4 bases and J dropped 1 base, with 6 bases sitting between them. CDR3 length: 13 residues. Germline-derived CDR1 and CDR2 are MNHEY and SMNVEV (reference sequence). CDR3 sequence (DNA): TGTGCCAGCAGTTCTGGGGGCACAGATACGCAGTATTTT. Amino acids: CASSSGGTDTQYF.

The rearrangement links TRBV4-3 to TRBJ2-1; tentative D call: TRBD2 (5 bases). Germline V lookup: CDR1 LGHNA, CDR2 YSLEER. CDR3 length equals 18 residues. V lost 1 base and J 0 bases, leaving 16 bases between the germline ends. The CDR3 sequence: CASSQGSGRRSSYNEQFF. DNA for the CDR3: TGCGCCAGCAGCCAAGGGAGCGGCAGGAGGAGCTCCTACAATGAGCAGTTCTTC.

The gene calls are TRBV7-9 and TRBJ2-5, with unresolved D. The CDR3 consists of 16 residues. CDR1 SEHNR and CDR2 FQNEAQ come from the germline V gene (reference sequence). The ends were cut back, 7 bases at V and 0 bases at J, with 18 bases in the middle. The CDR3 region is CASTSGRSLYQETQYF. The CDR3 DNA sequence: TGTGCCAGCACCTCCGGGCGTTCCTTGTACCAAGAGACCCAGTACTTC.

The rearrangement uses TRBV5-4 and TRBJ1-2; no clear D. The V end lost 1 base, the J end lost 3 bases, and 13 bases lay between the germline ends. The CDR3 runs 15 residues. The germline V gene encodes CDR1 SGHNT and CDR2 YYREEE (reference sequence). In DNA form, the CDR3 reads TGTGCCAGCAGCTTGTTCTTGGGAGGTGACTATGGCTACACCTTC. The encoded protein is CASSLFLGGDYGYTF. The entire variable domain, with the rest obtained from reference TRBV5-4 and TRBJ1-2, is as follows: ETGVTQSPTHLIKTRGQQVTLRCSSQSGHNTVSWYQQALGQGPQFIFQYYREEENGRGNFPPRFSGLQFPNYSSELNVNALELDDSALYLCASSLFLGGDYGYTFGSGTRLTVV.

This clone turned up a few times. The rearrangement uses TRBV7-9 and TRBJ2-7; TRBD1 aligns across 11 bases. V shed 4 bases and J 5 bases; nucleotides not matched to a gene: 1. Germline lookup yields CDR1 SEHNR and CDR2 FQNEAQ (reference sequence). CDR3 length equals 13 residues. The chain's CDR3 is CASSSDRGHEQYF. The CDR3 coding sequence is TGTGCCAGCAGCTCGGACAGGGGGCACGAGCAGTACTTC.

The chain is built from TRBV28 and TRBJ2-3; a weak D match, TRBD2 (5 bases). The germline V and J ends were trimmed by 4 bases and 2 bases, with 10 bases remaining between them. The V gene's germline CDR1 is MDHEN and CDR2 SYDVKM. This CDR3 spans 14 amino acids. In nucleotides, the CDR3 is TGTGCCAGCAGTTCCCCGGAGGTCACAGATACGCAGTATTTT. Translation gives CASSSPEVTDTQYF.

The rearrangement links TRBV2 to TRBJ2-5; D perhaps matches TRBD2 (5 bases). This CDR3 contains 12 residues. V was cut by 8 bases and J by 6 bases, with 13 bases left in between. The germline gives CDR1 SNHLY, CDR2 FYNNEI. CDR3 DNA sequence: TGTGCCAGCTTGACCGGGGAGAAGACCCAGTACTTC. It translates to CASLTGEKTQYF.